This record covers a single T cell receptor (beta chain). What it binds is unknown. The repertoire was sequenced with immunoSEQ multiplex PCR; TCRdb's copy has only in-frame clones and lacks some. Among approximately 78,000 clones, around 87% were seen once, and the ten largest hold about 8%. The source of the sample is a study of graft-versus-host responses after intestinal transplantation. Study information: Grafts that recipients had were multivisceral, liver-intestinal, or isolated intestinal transplants. Recipients across the board were started on anti-thymocyte globulin induction, then kept on tacrolimus and steroids for roughly 3 years.

General study findings and limits: The recipient marrow held GvH clones, and some of them showed up first in ileum or blood. Early after transplant, HvG declines were associated with peak levels of circulating GvH clones.

Specimen: unstimulated CD8+ T cells sorted from spleen or lymph node cells, collected before transplant. This TCR derives from a human donor who was the organ donor for an intestinal transplant.

CDR3 nucleotides: TGTGCCAGCAGCAAAGGGGGACAGGAAAGCAATCAGCCCCAGCATTTT. Translation gives CASSKGGQESNQPQHF. The chain joins TRBV21-1 to TRBJ1-5; no check of the table's D call, TRBD1, against the DNA was made. TRBV21-1 is reported as a pseudogene. This CDR3 region has 16 residues.